These 21 T cell receptor beta chains came from one sample sequenced in a study of human T cells and chemical hapten exposure. As to time point: patch test 3, about 24 weeks after DPC sensitization. Specified treatment: therapeutic diphenylcyclopropenone sensitization with weekly scalp DPC. TCRdb called the RACE reads again in MiXCR, with one record for every CDR3 protein. The sample has some 64,000 distinct CDR3 sequences; about 11% are singletons. The material was whole blood, obtained in connection with sensitization to the hapten diphenylcyclopropenone (DPC). The origin of the receptors is a woman aged 30 to 39 with alopecia areata. Some clones in this sample may be carry-over from other donors' samples.

This clonotype was seen more than once but under ten times. The rearrangement uses TRBV29-1 and TRBJ2-7; TRBD2 might be the D (6 bases). CDR3 size: 12 residues. Trimming took off 6 bases at V and 6 bases at J, with 15 bases between the two ends. Per the germline V gene, CDR1 is SQVTM and CDR2 is ANQGSEA. The chain's CDR3 is CSVGLLAAEQYF. The CDR3 DNA reads TGCAGCGTGGGACTCCTGGCAGCCGAGCAGTACTTC.

This clonotype occurred many times. The chain links TRBV15 to TRBJ2-1; 7 bases are a match to TRBD2. The germline gives CDR1 LNHNV, CDR2 YYDKDF (reference sequence). This CDR3 has 16 amino acids. Losses at the gene ends were 1 base for V and 4 bases for J; bases not matched to a gene: 7. The CDR3 loop is CATSRASGGSYNEQFF. CDR3 nucleotides: TGTGCCACCAGCAGAGCCTCCGGCGGGAGTTACAATGAGCAGTTCTTC. Together with reference TRBV15 and TRBJ2-1, the CDR3 gives the full variable domain: DAMVIQNPRYQVTQFGKPVTLSCSQTLNHNVMYWYQQKSSQAPKLLFHYYDKDFNNEADTPDNFQSRRPNTSFCFLDIRSPGLGDTAMYLCATSRASGGSYNEQFFGPGTRLTVL.

This chain connects TRBV5-1 to TRBJ2-1, with D hard to call. The germline gives CDR1 SGHRS, CDR2 YFSETQ. CDR3 length: 15 residues. Trimming left V 0 bases short and J 0 bases short, with 7 bases between. CDR3 nucleotide sequence: TGCGCCAGCAGCTTGGACCCCAGCTCCTACAATGAGCAGTTCTTC. This codes for CASSLDPSSYNEQFF.

The rearrangement uses TRBV5-1 and TRBJ2-1; tentatively, D is TRBD1 or TRBD2 (5 bases each). This CDR3 is built from 16 residues. V dropped 0 bases and J dropped 0 bases, with 10 bases sitting between them. Germline CDR1 SGHRS, CDR2 YFSETQ. The CDR3 DNA reads as TGCGCCAGCAGCTTGGTTGGGACCAGCTCCTACAATGAGCAGTTCTTC. Translated, it gives CASSLVGTSSYNEQFF.

The chain joins TRBV5-1 to TRBJ2-3; no firm D call. V was clipped by 1 base and J by 4 bases, with 7 bases between them. The CDR3 has 13 amino acids. From germline, CDR1 is SGHRS and CDR2 YFSETQ. The CDR3 sequence is CASSLPGADTQYF. The CDR3 DNA reads as TGCGCCAGCAGCTTGCCGGGCGCAGATACGCAGTATTTT. The full variable domain, in which reference TRBV5-1 and TRBJ2-3 provide the parts outside the CDR3, is KAGVTQTPRYLIKTRGQQVTLSCSPISGHRSVSWYQQTPGQGLQFLFEYFSETQRNKGNFPGRFSGRQFSNSRSEMNVSTLELGDSALYLCASSLPGADTQYFGPGTRLTVL.

This clonotype was counted at least ten times. The gene calls are TRBV7-8 and TRBJ1-6, with a possible D match to TRBD1 (6 bases). The germline gives CDR1 SGHVS, CDR2 FQNEAQ. There are 18 residues in the CDR3. V was shortened by 1 base and J by 0 bases, with 13 bases between the two germline ends. CDR3 amino acids: CASSLVGDTSSYNSPLHF. As DNA, the CDR3 is TGTGCCAGCAGCTTAGTAGGGGACACGAGCTCCTATAATTCACCCCTCCACTTT.

In its sample, this clonotype was seen a few times. This chain joins TRBV7-2 and TRBJ1-5; TRBD1 might be the D (6 bases). V lost 6 bases to trimming and J lost 3 bases, with 12 bases between them. This CDR3 is 14 amino acids long. Germline CDR1 reads SGHTA; CDR2 reads FQGNSA. In DNA form, the CDR3 reads TGTGCCAGCAGTCCGACAGGCTTCAATCAGCCCCAGCATTTT. Translating it yields CASSPTGFNQPQHF.

This clonotype was recorded many times. This rearrangement joins TRBV4-2 to TRBJ1-2; maybe TRBD1 (5 bases). Germline assignment: CDR1 LGHNA and CDR2 YNFKEQ. V was pared by 0 bases and J by 2 bases, with 7 bases between. CDR3 length: 14 residues. The CDR3 region is CASSQERGNYGYTF. DNA of the CDR3: TGTGCCAGCAGCCAAGAACGGGGGAACTATGGCTACACCTTC.

This clonotype has a count of ten or more. The chain recombines TRBV5-5 with TRBJ2-1; 7 bases fit TRBD1. The CDR3 runs 15 residues. With V trimmed by 2 bases and J by 10 bases, 12 bases remained unmatched. The germline V gene has CDR1 SGHKS and CDR2 YYEKEE (reference sequence). CDR3: CASSLRQGVFDEQFF. The CDR3 coding sequence is TGTGCCAGCAGCTTAAGACAGGGTGTATTTGACGAGCAGTTCTTC.

This clonotype was counted between two and nine times. This chain links TRBV7-9 with TRBJ1-1, with TRBD1 matching 10 bases. With 5 bases clipped from V and 1 base from J, the junction kept 10 bases outside the gene matches. The CDR3 is 17 residues long. CDR1 is SEHNR and CDR2 is FQNEAQ in the germline V gene (reference sequence). CDR3 DNA: TGTGCCAGCAGCGCTGGAGGGGGACAGGGGAGGAACACTGAAGCTTTCTTT. It encodes CASSAGGGQGRNTEAFF.

The J gene is TRBJ2-3, the V gene TRBV24-1; D remains ambiguous. The CDR3 length is 13 residues. Germline V CDR1 and CDR2: KGHDR, SFDVKD. The V and J ends lost 4 bases and 6 bases respectively, with 10 bases between them. CDR3 coding DNA: TGTGCCACCAGTGAGACTCGACACGATACGCAGTATTTT. Translation: CATSETRHDTQYF.

The chain carries TRBV29-1 and TRBJ2-7; D remains unclear. Germline loops: CDR1 SQVTM, CDR2 ANQGSEA. There are 14 residues in the CDR3. V was trimmed by 2 bases and J by 3 bases, leaving 14 bases between them. Here the CDR3 reads CSVELSTGFYEQYF. The CDR3 region has the DNA TGCAGCGTTGAATTGTCCACCGGTTTCTACGAGCAGTACTTC.

This clonotype was seen many times. The gene calls are TRBV5-5 and TRBJ2-2; TRBD1 agrees at 7 bases. The CDR3 spans 14 residues. Germline CDR1 reads SGHKS; CDR2 reads YYEKEE (reference sequence). J gave up 1 base and V 7 bases, and 4 bases lay outside the gene matches. The CDR3 nucleotides are TGTGCCAGCCGGGGACAGCAGAACACCGGGGAGCTGTTTTTT. Protein product: CASRGQQNTGELFF.

The gene calls are TRBV4-3 and TRBJ2-7, with 13 bases fitting TRBD2. From germline, CDR1 is LGHNA and CDR2 YSLEER. V shed 1 base, J shed 7 bases, and the junction held 7 bases outside the gene matches. The CDR3 length is 16 residues. CDR3 DNA: TGCGCCAGCAGCCAAGCGGTTACTAGCGGGAGGGGTGAGCAGTACTTC. It yields the protein CASSQAVTSGRGEQYF.

This clonotype was detected ten times or more. The CDR3, as DNA: TGCAGTGCTTCTGGCCTTGGACAGGGACTCAGATACGAGCAGTACTTC. This translates into CSASGLGQGLRYEQYF. V gene TRBV20-1 combines with J gene TRBJ2-7; TRBD1 agrees at 8 bases. The CDR3 spans 16 residues. V lost 5 bases and J lost 4; bases outside the gene matches: 16. Germline CDR1 is DFQATT and CDR2 is SNEGSKA (reference sequence).

The rearrangement uses TRBV18 and TRBJ2-7; the match to TRBD2 covers 10 bases. The CDR3 length is 15 residues. Unmatched junction bases numbered 3, after V lost 1 base and J lost 3 bases. Germline CDR1 reads KGHSH; CDR2 reads LQKENI. Here the CDR3 reads CASSPLAGGDYEQYF. The CDR3 nucleotides read TGTGCCAGCTCACCACTAGCGGGAGGCGACTACGAGCAGTACTTC. The full variable domain, completed using reference TRBV18 and TRBJ2-7, is NAGVMQNPRHLVRRRGQEARLRCSPMKGHSHVYWYRQLPEEGLKFMVYLQKENIIDESGMPKERFSAEFPKEGPSILRIQQVVRGDSAAYFCASSPLAGGDYEQYFGPGTRLTVT.

The sample holds a few counts of this clonotype. The rearrangement links TRBV27 to TRBJ1-2; no clear D gene. The CDR3 is 14 amino acids. CDR1 is MNHEY, CDR2 SMNVEV, per germline (reference sequence). V was cut by 4 bases and J by 0 bases, with 9 bases left in between. The DNA for the CDR3 is TGTGCCAGCAGTTCAACATTCTCTAACTATGGCTACACCTTC. This codes for CASSSTFSNYGYTF.

CDR3 coding DNA: TGTGCCAGCAGCCCGGGACTAGCGGGACTTACCAGCACAGATACGCAGTATTTT. This encodes CASSPGLAGLTSTDTQYF. This chain uses TRBV7-9 with TRBJ2-3; the match to TRBD2 covers 13 bases. From germline, CDR1 is SEHNR and CDR2 FQNEAQ (reference sequence). The CDR3 has 18 amino acids. The V gene end was trimmed by 5 bases and the J gene end by 0 bases; junction bases not matched to a gene: 8.

This clonotype has just a few counts. This chain's CDR3 is CASRQGPGFTDTQYF. CDR3 nucleotides: TGTGCCAGCAGACAAGGCCCGGGTTTCACAGATACGCAGTATTTT. V usage is TRBV7-6 and J usage is TRBJ2-3; the D is unclear. V was cut by 6 bases and J by 2 bases, with 15 bases left in between. Germline values: CDR1 SGHVS, CDR2 FNYEAQ. The CDR3 is 15 amino acids.

This clonotype occurred many times. The chain couples TRBV11-2 to TRBJ2-1, with D tentatively TRBD1 or TRBD2 (5 bases each). This CDR3 region has 15 residues. With 3 bases removed from V and 9 bases from J, the gap between germline ends came to 18 bases. Germline V gene lookup returns CDR1 SGHAT and CDR2 FQNNGV. The CDR3 sequence: CASSLRGGPGGEQFF. CDR3 DNA: TGTGCCAGCAGCTTGAGGGGCGGGCCGGGCGGTGAGCAGTTCTTC.

The chain is built from TRBV6-2 or TRBV6-3 and TRBJ1-1; 11 nucleotides line up with TRBD1. Germline lookup yields CDR1 MNHEY and CDR2 SVGEGT. The junction had 4 bases not matched to a gene; V was cut back by 0 bases and J by 1 base. This CDR3 spans 17 amino acids. The CDR3: CASSYSFGQGANTEAFF. The CDR3 coding sequence is TGTGCCAGCAGTTACTCCTTCGGACAGGGGGCGAACACTGAAGCTTTCTTT.